A selection of T cell receptor beta chains follows, all from one sample in a study of identical twins. Via MiXCR, TCRdb re-called the 5' RACE reads, giving one row per CDR3 protein. The repertoire holds approximately 620,000 distinct CDR3 sequences, 8.6% seen once, with approximately 0.96% in the top ten. The same sample was also used in a study of yellow fever vaccine responses in identical twins.

The sample comprised PBMCs. These TCRs come from a woman younger than 35 in good health. Both conserved end residues are part of each CDR3. D genes are given only for firm matches. For some rows the clone size is stated as once, few or many, or as a class when expanded; others skip it.

j_call	d_call	clone_size	v_call	cdr3_nt	cdr3_aa
TRBJ2-1	TRBD2	few	TRBV6-5	TGTGCCAGCAGTTACGGGGCGGGAGGGAGCTCCTACAATGAGCAGTTCTTC	CASSYGAGGSSYNEQFF
TRBJ2-1	-	few	TRBV6-5	TGTGCCAGCAGTTACAACCCCCTTGTAGGTGGCAATGAGCAGTTCTTC	CASSYNPLVGGNEQFF
TRBJ2-4	-	-	TRBV6-2/TRBV6-3	TGTGCCAGCAGTTACACTTTCGGCTCCAAAAACATTCAGTACTTC	CASSYTFGSKNIQYF
TRBJ2-5	-	few	TRBV12-3/TRBV12-4	TGTGCCAGCAGTGGTCCGGGTACGGGCCCGCAAGAGACCCAGTACTTC	CASSGPGTGPQETQYF
TRBJ2-7	-	-	TRBV7-2	TGTGCCAGCAGCTTAGGGCAGCTGGGATCCTACGAGCAGTACTTC	CASSLGQLGSYEQYF
TRBJ2-1	TRBD1	many	TRBV20-1	TGCAGTGCGCGCTCCGGGACAGGGAATTTCAATGAGCAGTTCTTC	CSARSGTGNFNEQFF
TRBJ2-1	-	few	TRBV6-2/TRBV6-3	TGTGCCAGCACGGAGGCCCGAATGCAGTTCTTC	CASTEARMQFF
TRBJ2-1	TRBD2	many	TRBV4-3	TGCGCCAGCAGCCAAGGGACTAGCGGGTGGGATGAGCAGTTCTTC	CASSQGTSGWDEQFF
TRBJ2-2	TRBD1	few	TRBV12-3/TRBV12-4	TGTGCCAGCACCTTACAGGGGGTGGCCGGGGAGCTGTTTTTT	CASTLQGVAGELFF
TRBJ2-3	-	few	TRBV21-1	TGTGCCAGCAGCAAAGTGGGACTAGTGGGTTTCGGGCGAGATACGCAGTATTTT	CASSKVGLVGFGRDTQYF
TRBJ2-2	-	few	TRBV7-9	TGTGCCAGCAGCCCTACTCTTTCCGGGGAGCTGTTTTTT	CASSPTLSGELFF
TRBJ2-4	TRBD2	-	TRBV28	TGTGCCAGCGGAAAACTAGCGGTCAATGGGAACATTCAGTACTTC	CASGKLAVNGNIQYF
TRBJ1-6	-	many	TRBV7-9	TGTGCCAGCAGCTTAGTAGGGAATTCACCCCTCCACTTT	CASSLVGNSPLHF
TRBJ1-2	-	-	TRBV30	TGTGCCGGCCTATTGGGACTCGGGAACTATGGCTACACCTTC	CAGLLGLGNYGYTF
TRBJ2-7	-	many	TRBV7-9	TGTGCCAGCAGCTTAGTTTCCGGGGGCGATACCTACGAGCAGTACTTC	CASSLVSGGDTYEQYF
TRBJ2-3	-	-	TRBV9	TGTGCCAGCAGCGCCGACAGGTTCACAGATACGCAGTATTTT	CASSADRFTDTQYF
TRBJ2-7	-	-	TRBV7-2	TGTGCCAGCAGCATAGAAAAGGGGATCTACGAGCAGTACTTC	CASSIEKGIYEQYF
TRBJ2-7	-	few	TRBV11-1	TGTGCCAGCAGCTTAGCCCCACAGGGACCCGGGGTCTACGAGCAGTACTTC	CASSLAPQGPGVYEQYF
TRBJ2-1	-	few	TRBV27	TGTGCCAGCAGTACCCTCCAGGGAACCGGGACTGTCCACTCCTACAATGAGCAGTTCTTC	CASSTLQGTGTVHSYNEQFF
TRBJ1-1	-	many	TRBV5-1	TGTGCCAGCAGCTTAGCAGGGGACACTGAAGCTTTCTTT	CASSLAGDTEAFF
TRBJ2-3	-	few	TRBV7-8	TGTGCCAGCAGCTCGATAGCGGAGCCCTCAGATACGCAGTATTTT	CASSSIAEPSDTQYF
TRBJ2-7	-	-	TRBV18	TGTGCCAGCTCACCACCTCCCCAGAAAACCTACGAGCAGTACTTC	CASSPPPQKTYEQYF
TRBJ2-5	TRBD1	few	TRBV2	TGTGCCAGCGACCTGGGACAGCCCGGGGAGACCCAGTACTTC	CASDLGQPGETQYF
TRBJ2-7	TRBD2	-	TRBV11-2	TGTGCCAGCAGCTTAGGACTAGCAAAGGGCCACGAGCAGTACTTC	CASSLGLAKGHEQYF
TRBJ1-1	-	-	TRBV3-1	TGTGCCAGCAGCCAAGGAGGGGCAGGGATGAACACTGAAGCTTTCTTT	CASSQGGAGMNTEAFF
TRBJ2-5	TRBD1	-	TRBV27	TGTGCCAGCAGATACTTTGGGACAGGTCAAGAGACCCAGTACTTC	CASRYFGTGQETQYF
TRBJ2-5	-	few	TRBV30	TGTGCCTGGAGTGTATCCGGAGAGACCCAGTACTTC	CAWSVSGETQYF
TRBJ2-6	-	-	TRBV21-1	TGTGCCAGCAGCAAAGCAGGGGACAGGAACCATCTGGGGGCCAACGTCCTGACTTTC	CASSKAGDRNHLGANVLTF
TRBJ2-3	TRBD2	few	TRBV15	TGTGCCACCAGCAGAGATTCAGCGGGAGCGGGTACAGATACGCAGTATTTT	CATSRDSAGAGTDTQYF
TRBJ2-1	-	-	TRBV6-4	TGTGCCAGCAGTGACTCTGCCTACAATGAGCAGTTCTTC	CASSDSAYNEQFF
TRBJ2-7	-	few	TRBV11-2	TGTGCCAGCAGATCTGACAAATTCTACGAGCAGTACTTC	CASRSDKFYEQYF
TRBJ2-2	TRBD2	many	TRBV7-9	TGTGCCAGCAGTTCTCCCAATCGCGGGGGCACCGGGGAGCTGTTTTTT	CASSSPNRGGTGELFF
TRBJ2-7	-	few	TRBV7-2	TGTGCCAGCAGCTCCTCGGCCGTTTCCTACGAGCAGTACTTC	CASSSSAVSYEQYF
TRBJ2-5	-	-	TRBV7-8	TGTGCCAGCAGCTTAGCGGCGCTAATTGTGGCTCGGGAGACCCAGTACTTC	CASSLAALIVARETQYF
TRBJ2-1	TRBD2	-	TRBV12-3/TRBV12-4	TGTGCCAGCAGTTTTGACGCGGGGGGGCCGTACAATGAGCAGTTCTTC	CASSFDAGGPYNEQFF
TRBJ1-1	TRBD1	few	TRBV15	TGTGCCACCAGCAGACAGAGGACAGGGGGCACTGAAGCTTTCTTT	CATSRQRTGGTEAFF
TRBJ2-1	TRBD2	few	TRBV10-3	TGTGCCATCAGTGATCCGACCCCGGGGGGGACTAGCGAACACAATGAGCAGTTCTTC	CAISDPTPGGTSEHNEQFF
TRBJ2-7	TRBD2	-	TRBV5-1	TGCGCCAGCCGGCTAGCGGGAGGAATGCAGTACTTC	CASRLAGGMQYF
TRBJ1-1	TRBD1	-	TRBV9	TGTGCCAGCAGCCACAGGGGGCACACTGAAGCTTTCTTT	CASSHRGHTEAFF
TRBJ2-7	TRBD2	few	TRBV4-3	TGCGCCAGCAGCCAAGATCGATCTAGCGGGTCCCACGAGCAGTACTTC	CASSQDRSSGSHEQYF
TRBJ2-7	TRBD2	few	TRBV10-1	TGCGCCAGCAGCCGGGACTATGGTCCTTACGAGCAGTACTTC	CASSRDYGPYEQYF
TRBJ2-3	TRBD1	-	TRBV23-1	TGCGCCAGCAGTCAATCGAAGGACAGGGCCACAGATACGCAGTATTTT	CASSQSKDRATDTQYF
TRBJ2-1	TRBD2	-	TRBV7-2	TGTGCCAGCAGCGCCTTTAGCGGGAGGGGGCACAATGAGCAGTTCTTC	CASSAFSGRGHNEQFF
TRBJ1-1	-	-	TRBV28	TGTGCCGCACGAGGGTCGAGGGAAGCTTTCTTT	CAARGSREAFF
TRBJ2-1	TRBD2	many	TRBV20-1	TGCAGTGCTAGAGATGTAGCGGGATTGGTTGAGCAGTTCTTC	CSARDVAGLVEQFF
TRBJ2-5	TRBD2	many	TRBV5-1	TGCGCCAGCAGCTTGGCTGGTAGCGGGATCCAAGAGACCCAGTACTTC	CASSLAGSGIQETQYF
TRBJ2-7	-	-	TRBV7-9	TGTGCCAGCAGCTCACCCGGTCAGGTGCCCTCCTACGAGCAGTACTTC	CASSSPGQVPSYEQYF
TRBJ2-7	-	many	TRBV25-1	TGTGCCAGCAGTGAATACGCCCCGGGACCGCTTTTAGAGCAGTACTTC	CASSEYAPGPLLEQYF
TRBJ2-2	-	-	TRBV6-2/TRBV6-3	TGTGCCAGCGGGGATTTCGGGGAGCTGTTTTTT	CASGDFGELFF
TRBJ2-1	-	few	TRBV27	TGTGCCAGCAGTTTCTACCGGGACGAAAATGAGCAGTTCTTC	CASSFYRDENEQFF
TRBJ2-7	-	few	TRBV28	TGTGCCATCCAGCCGACAGGCACCTACGAGCAGTACTTC	CAIQPTGTYEQYF
TRBJ2-3	TRBD2	-	TRBV27	TGTGCCAGCAATAGCGGGAGAAGCACAGATACGCAGTATTTT	CASNSGRSTDTQYF
TRBJ1-2	-	few	TRBV7-9	TGTGCCAGCACGAAGGATCGCTATGGCTACACCTTC	CASTKDRYGYTF
TRBJ2-1	TRBD2	-	TRBV29-1	TGCAGCGGAAACAGACTAGCGGGAGTCCGCGAGCAGTTCTTC	CSGNRLAGVREQFF
TRBJ2-1	-	few	TRBV29-1	TGCAGCGTCTTCGGGGGAGGGGGAAACAATGAGCAGTTCTTC	CSVFGGGGNNEQFF